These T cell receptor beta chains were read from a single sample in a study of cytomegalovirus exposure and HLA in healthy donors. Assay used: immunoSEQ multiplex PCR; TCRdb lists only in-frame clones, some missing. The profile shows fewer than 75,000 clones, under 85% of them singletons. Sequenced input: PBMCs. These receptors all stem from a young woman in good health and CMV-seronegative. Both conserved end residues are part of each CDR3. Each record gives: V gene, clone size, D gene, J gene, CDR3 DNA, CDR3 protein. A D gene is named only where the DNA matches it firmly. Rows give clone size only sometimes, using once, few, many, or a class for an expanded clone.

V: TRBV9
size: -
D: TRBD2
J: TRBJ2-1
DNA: TGTGCCAGCAGCGCGACTAGCGGGAGACAATATGAGCAGTTCTTC
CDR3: CASSATSGRQYEQFF

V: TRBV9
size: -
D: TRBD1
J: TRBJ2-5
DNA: TGTGCCAGCAGCGTAGCCCCAAGGACAGGCGGGGAGACCCAGTACTTC
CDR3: CASSVAPRTGGETQYF

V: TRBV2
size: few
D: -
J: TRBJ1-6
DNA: TGTGCCAGCAGCTCTACTGGTAATTCACCCCTCCACTTT
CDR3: CASSSTGNSPLHF

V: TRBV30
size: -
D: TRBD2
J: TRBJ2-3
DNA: TGTGCCTGGCAAGGACTAGCAAAAGATACGCAGTATTTT
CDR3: CAWQGLAKDTQYF

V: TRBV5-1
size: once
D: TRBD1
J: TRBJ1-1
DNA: TGCGCCAGCAGCTGGGGGACAGGGGAAGCTTTCTTT
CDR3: CASSWGTGEAFF

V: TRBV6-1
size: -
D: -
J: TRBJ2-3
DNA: TGTGCCAGCAGTGAGGGTGGGAGGACCTCAGATACGCAGTATTTT
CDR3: CASSEGGRTSDTQYF

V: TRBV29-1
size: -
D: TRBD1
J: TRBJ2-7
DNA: TGCAGCGTGGACCCGGGACAGGGCTCCTACGAGCAGTACTTC
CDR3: CSVDPGQGSYEQYF

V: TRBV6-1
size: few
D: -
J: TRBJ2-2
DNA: TGTGCCAGGGGGGCGGGAGAGACCGGGGAGCTGTTTTTT
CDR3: CARGAGETGELFF

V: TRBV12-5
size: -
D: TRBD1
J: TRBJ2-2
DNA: TGTGCTAGTGGTTCGACAGGGGAGGCCGGGGAGCTGTTTTTT
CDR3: CASGSTGEAGELFF

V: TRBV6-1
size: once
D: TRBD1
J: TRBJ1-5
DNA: TGTGCCAGCAGTAATACGGGACAGCTCAATCAGCCCCAGCATTTT
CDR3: CASSNTGQLNQPQHF

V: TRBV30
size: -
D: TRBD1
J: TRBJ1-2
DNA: TGTGCCTGGAGTTTGGCAGGGGGCGCCTATGGCTACACCTTC
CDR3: CAWSLAGGAYGYTF

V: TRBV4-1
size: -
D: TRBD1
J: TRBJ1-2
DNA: TGCGCCAGCAGCCCTGGACAGGATTACTATGGCTACACCTTC
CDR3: CASSPGQDYYGYTF

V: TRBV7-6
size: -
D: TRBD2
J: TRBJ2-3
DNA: TGTGCCAGCAGCTTAGGGAGGACTAGCGGGAGTGGATCAGATACGCAGTATTTT
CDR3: CASSLGRTSGSGSDTQYF

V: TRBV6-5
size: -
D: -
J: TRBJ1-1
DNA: TGTGCCAGCAGTTACTCGTCAGGGCCTAACACTGAAGCTTTCTTT
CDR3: CASSYSSGPNTEAFF

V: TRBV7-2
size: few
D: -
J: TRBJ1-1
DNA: TGTGCCAGCAGTCGACAGAGTTTTAACACTGAAGCTTTCTTT
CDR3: CASSRQSFNTEAFF

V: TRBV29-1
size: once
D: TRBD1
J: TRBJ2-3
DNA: TGCAGCGCTGAGGGACAGCTAGGGTCAGATACGCAGTATTTT
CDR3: CSAEGQLGSDTQYF

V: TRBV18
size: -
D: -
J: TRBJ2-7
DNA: TGTGCCAGCTCACCACAAAATTCCTACGAGCAGTACTTC
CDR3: CASSPQNSYEQYF

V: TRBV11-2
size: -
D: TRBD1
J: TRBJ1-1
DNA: TGTGCCAGCAGCACTGGACAGGGGGCGACTGAAGCTTTCTTT
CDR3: CASSTGQGATEAFF

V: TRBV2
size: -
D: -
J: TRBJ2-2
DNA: TGTGCCAGCACCACGCCCGGGACACCGAACACCGGGGAGCTGTTTTTT
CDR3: CASTTPGTPNTGELFF

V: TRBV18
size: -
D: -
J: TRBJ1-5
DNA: TGTGCCAGCTCACCGGACGGGGTCAATCAGCCCCAGCATTTT
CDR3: CASSPDGVNQPQHF

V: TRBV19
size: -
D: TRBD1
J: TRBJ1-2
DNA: TGTGCCAGTAGTATACTGGGGACAGCTTATGGCTACACCTTC
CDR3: CASSILGTAYGYTF

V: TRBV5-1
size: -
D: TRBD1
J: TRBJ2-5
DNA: TGCGCCAGCAGCTTGGGGGACAGGGGGTTGAAGACCCAGTACTTC
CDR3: CASSLGDRGLKTQYF